This T cell receptor (beta chain) appears in the sequencing data of a study of cytomegalovirus exposure and HLA in healthy donors. Study-level background: Among the approximately 400 genotyped donors, 65% to 90% were placed in the Caucasian-associated ancestry cluster. General study findings and limits: Earlier results showed most TCR beta V segments being productive about 87% or about 30% of the time. The authors confirmed in vitro that three CMV-associated chains were specific for CMV antigens.

Note on this clone: The antigen is undetermined.

With 60 Vbeta and 13 Jbeta primers, the PCR was carried out. Generated by immunoSEQ multiplex PCR, the TCRdb table keeps only in-frame clones and is missing some. The sample yields 150,000 to 200,000 clones, 79% seen once. Germline assignment: CDR1 SGHDN and CDR2 FVKESK. CDR3 size: 14 residues. Trimming shortened V by 0 bases and J by 5 bases, and 10 bases separated the two germline ends. The receptor was isolated from a man aged 35-49 years in good health and CMV-seronegative. The V call is TRBV14, the J call TRBJ1-2; TRBD1 might be the D (6 bases). Sequenced sample: PBMCs. CDR3 nucleotides: TGTGCCAGCAGCCAAGATAACCAGGGGTATGGCTACACCTTC. Amino acid sequence: CASSQDNQGYGYTF.